This is a list of T cell receptor beta chains from one sample in a study of T cell clones after liver transplantation. Clones were sequenced by immunoSEQ multiplex PCR, and TCRdb holds only the in-frame ones, with some missing. Among 70,000 to 80,000 clones listed, under 95% were seen once. The sequencing used CD4+ T cells from blood, collected before liver transplant. All receptors come from a human donor who received a liver transplant. The CDR3 runs from the conserved cysteine through the conserved F or W. A D gene is named only where the DNA matches it firmly. Clone size is stated in some rows and not others, as once, few, many or a class when expanded.

>TRBJ2-3|TRBD2|TRBV29-1|NA
CSVAGVSTDTQYF
TGCAGCGTAGCGGGGGTTAGCACAGATACGCAGTATTTT
>TRBJ2-5|NA|TRBV10-3|NA
CATTWDLEETQYF
TGTGCCACGACTTGGGATCTCGAGGAGACCCAGTACTTC
>TRBJ2-2|NA|TRBV7-6|NA
CASSLRSSTGELFF
TGTGCCAGCAGCCTAAGGAGTTCTACCGGGGAGCTGTTTTTT
>TRBJ1-1|NA|TRBV27|NA
CASRRDSYTEAFF
TGTGCCAGCAGGAGAGACAGCTACACTGAAGCTTTCTTT
>TRBJ2-5|TRBD2|TRBV2|NA
CASRDYGWETQYF
TGTGCCAGCCGGGACTACGGGTGGGAGACCCAGTACTTC
>TRBJ2-7|NA|TRBV20-1|NA
CSASDREEQYF
TGCAGTGCTAGTGATAGGGAGGAGCAGTACTTC
>TRBJ1-1|NA|TRBV29-1|once
CSVEEWRNTEAFF
TGCAGCGTTGAAGAGTGGAGAAACACTGAAGCTTTCTTT
>TRBJ1-1|NA|TRBV29-1|NA
CSVERGRNTEAFF
TGCAGCGTTGAAAGGGGGAGGAACACTGAAGCTTTCTTT
>TRBJ1-2|NA|TRBV7-2|NA
CASRSEGPFYYGYTF
TGTGCCAGCAGGTCTGAGGGGCCCTTTTACTATGGCTACACCTTC
>TRBJ2-7|TRBD1|TRBV29-1|NA
CSGLTGIYEQYF
TGCAGCGGCCTGACAGGGATCTACGAGCAGTACTTC
>TRBJ1-2|NA|TRBV2|NA
CASSEAPGPSYGYTF
TGTGCCAGCAGTGAAGCGCCGGGGCCAAGCTATGGCTACACCTTC
>TRBJ2-1|NA|TRBV2|once
CASTGSTYNEQFF
TGTGCCAGCACAGGGTCAACCTACAATGAGCAGTTCTTC
>TRBJ2-2|NA|TRBV28|NA
CASSLLGGELFF
TGTGCCAGCAGCCTCTTAGGCGGGGAGCTGTTTTTT
>TRBJ1-1|NA|TRBV5-5|NA
CASSLVGRVNTEAFF
TGTGCCAGCAGCTTGGTGGGCAGGGTGAACACTGAAGCTTTCTTT
>TRBJ2-7|NA|TRBV29-1|NA
CSVAPSKFDEQYF
TGCAGCGTTGCTCCTAGCAAATTCGACGAGCAGTACTTC
>TRBJ2-1|NA|TRBV20-1|NA
CSASGLNEQFF
TGCAGTGCTAGTGGACTTAATGAGCAGTTCTTC
>TRBJ1-2|TRBD1|TRBV5-6|NA
CASSLWGRGRARKDGYTF
TGTGCCAGCAGCTTGTGGGGTAGGGGGCGAGCTCGTAAGGATGGCTACACCTTC
>TRBJ1-2|NA|TRBV2|NA
CASGNRAHYGYTF
TGTGCCAGTGGAAACAGGGCCCACTATGGCTACACCTTC
>TRBJ2-5|NA|TRBV30|NA
CAFTTVRETQYF
TGTGCCTTTACCACGGTCCGGGAGACCCAGTACTTC
>TRBJ2-7|TRBD1|TRBV4-1|NA
CASSQEAPGTGISYEQYF
TGCGCCAGCAGCCAAGAGGCCCCCGGGACAGGGATTTCCTACGAGCAGTACTTC
>TRBJ2-7|TRBD2|TRBV6-6|NA
CASSSGLAGAYEQYF
TGTGCCAGCAGTTCCGGACTAGCGGGAGCCTACGAGCAGTACTTC
>TRBJ2-3|NA|TRBV7-2|NA
CASSSDDHTQYF
TGTGCCAGCAGCTCCGACGACCATACGCAGTATTTT
>TRBJ2-2|NA|TRBV2|NA
CASIGGATGELFF
TGTGCCAGCATTGGAGGGGCCACCGGGGAGCTGTTTTTT
>TRBJ2-3|TRBD2|TRBV19|NA
CASSLGLAGGIRDTQYF
TGTGCCAGTAGTCTTGGACTAGCGGGAGGCATTCGGGATACGCAGTATTTT
>TRBJ1-1|NA|TRBV5-4|NA
CASSSQRDSDTEAFF
TGTGCCAGCAGCTCACAGCGGGATTCGGACACTGAAGCTTTCTTT
>TRBJ2-1|TRBD2|TRBV9|NA
CASSPGASGRNEQFF
TGTGCCAGCAGCCCGGGGGCTAGCGGGAGGAATGAGCAGTTCTTC
>TRBJ2-1|NA|TRBV9|NA
CASSVDPDVWNNEQFF
TGTGCCAGCAGCGTAGACCCCGACGTATGGAACAATGAGCAGTTCTTC
>TRBJ1-3|TRBD1|TRBV18|NA
CASSPSPGQGNSGNTIYF
TGTGCCAGCTCACCCTCCCCGGGACAGGGGAACTCTGGAAACACCATATATTTT
>TRBJ2-3|TRBD2|TRBV7-9|NA
CASSLLAGAQSDTQYF
TGTGCCAGCAGCCTACTAGCGGGAGCACAGTCAGATACGCAGTATTTT
>TRBJ2-7|TRBD2|TRBV11-2|NA
CASSVRPGLAGGPGEQYF
TGTGCCAGCAGCGTTAGGCCGGGACTAGCGGGAGGGCCGGGGGAGCAGTACTTC
>TRBJ2-2|NA|TRBV21-1|NA
CASGGFSRTGELFF
TGTGCCAGCGGGGGCTTTAGCCGGACCGGGGAGCTGTTTTTT
>TRBJ1-4|TRBD1|TRBV30|NA
CAWGDRGLTEKLFF
TGTGCCTGGGGGGACAGGGGGCTCACTGAAAAACTGTTTTTT
>TRBJ2-1|TRBD2|TRBV18|NA
CASSPRIAGGEGEQFF
TGTGCCAGCTCACCACGAATAGCGGGAGGGGAAGGTGAGCAGTTCTTC
>TRBJ1-1|NA|TRBV5-1|NA
CASSSPGYTEAFF
TGCGCCAGCAGCTCGCCGGGGTACACTGAAGCTTTCTTT
>TRBJ1-6|NA|TRBV19|NA
CASSSAGNSPLHF
TGTGCCAGTAGTTCGGCCGGGAATTCACCCCTCCACTTT
>TRBJ2-3|NA|TRBV7-2|NA
CASSRTTGPYFTDTQYF
TGTGCCAGCAGCCGAACAACCGGGCCCTACTTCACAGATACGCAGTATTTT
>TRBJ2-2|NA|TRBV5-1|NA
CASSPEIPTGELFF
TGCGCCAGCAGCCCCGAAATCCCCACCGGGGAGCTGTTTTTT
>TRBJ1-4|NA|TRBV6-1|NA
CASSEFTGLSEKLFF
TGTGCCAGCAGTGAATTTACAGGTCTTAGTGAAAAACTGTTTTTT
>TRBJ1-5|NA|TRBV6-1|NA
CASSEQGSNQPQHF
TGTGCCAGCAGTGAACAGGGGAGCAATCAGCCCCAGCATTTT
>TRBJ2-6|NA|TRBV4-3|NA
CASSQVASGANVLTF
TGCGCCAGCAGCCAAGTAGCATCTGGGGCCAACGTCCTGACTTTC
>TRBJ1-2|TRBD1|TRBV9|NA
CASSRQGIEYGYTF
TGTGCCAGCAGCAGACAGGGTATTGAATATGGCTACACCTTC
>TRBJ1-3|NA|TRBV6-5|NA
CASSYGVGSGNTIYF
TGTGCCAGCAGTTACGGAGTAGGGTCTGGAAACACCATATATTTT
>TRBJ2-7|TRBD2|TRBV5-1|NA
CASSVGGGTYEQYF
TGCGCCAGCAGCGTGGGCGGGGGGACCTACGAGCAGTACTTC
>TRBJ2-5|TRBD2|TRBV7-2|NA
CASRLSPTSGSLETQYF
TGTGCCAGCAGACTCTCGCCGACTAGCGGGAGCTTGGAGACCCAGTACTTC
>TRBJ1-1|NA|TRBV19|NA
CASNKKGYGHSNTEAFF
TGTGCCAGTAATAAAAAGGGGTACGGGCACTCGAACACTGAAGCTTTCTTT
>TRBJ2-2|NA|TRBV5-1|NA
CASSERNTGELFF
TGCGCCAGCAGCGAGCGGAACACCGGGGAGCTGTTTTTT
>TRBJ2-5|TRBD2|TRBV5-4|NA
CASSTRAGEAETQYF
TGTGCCAGCAGCACTCGGGCGGGAGAGGCAGAGACCCAGTACTTC
>TRBJ2-1|NA|TRBV7-9|few
CASSLEFGFVDPFF
TGTGCCAGCAGCTTAGAGTTTGGCTTTGTAGATCCGTTCTTC
>TRBJ2-7|TRBD1|TRBV2|NA
CASSPFRDRVSYEQYF
TGTGCCAGCAGTCCATTCCGGGACAGGGTCTCCTACGAGCAGTACTTC
>TRBJ2-3|TRBD1|TRBV2|NA
CASKGTGGGDTQYF
TGTGCCAGCAAGGGAACAGGGGGAGGAGATACGCAGTATTTT
>TRBJ2-1|TRBD2|TRBV25-1|NA
CASSEGGLAGNEQFF
TGTGCCAGCAGTGAAGGGGGACTAGCTGGGAATGAGCAGTTCTTC
>TRBJ2-3|NA|TRBV14|once
CASSPRGVSTDTQYF
TGTGCCAGCAGCCCCAGGGGGGTCAGCACAGATACGCAGTATTTT
>TRBJ2-7|TRBD1|TRBV5-1|NA
CASSVDRTSYEQYF
TGCGCCAGCAGCGTGGACAGGACTTCCTACGAGCAGTACTTC
>TRBJ1-1|NA|TRBV5-1|NA
CASSLDGGLNTEAFF
TGCGCCAGCAGCTTGGATGGGGGGCTGAACACTGAAGCTTTCTTT
>TRBJ1-1|TRBD1|TRBV5-4|NA
CASSPGGDRGNTEAFF
TGTGCCAGCAGCCCAGGGGGGGACAGGGGGAACACTGAAGCTTTCTTT
>TRBJ2-7|NA|TRBV25-1|NA
CASSESAGRSVKQYF
TGTGCCAGCAGTGAATCCGCAGGGAGATCGGTGAAGCAGTACTTC
>TRBJ1-1|TRBD1|TRBV2|NA
CASKGAENTEAFF
TGTGCCAGCAAGGGGGCTGAGAACACTGAAGCTTTCTTT
>TRBJ1-3|TRBD1|TRBV18|NA
CASSPDRGLRTGDTIYF
TGTGCCAGCTCACCCGACAGGGGACTGAGGACTGGGGACACCATATATTTT
>TRBJ2-3|NA|TRBV27|NA
CASSPESGDATQYF
TGTGCCAGCAGCCCAGAGTCGGGGGATGCCACGCAGTATTTT